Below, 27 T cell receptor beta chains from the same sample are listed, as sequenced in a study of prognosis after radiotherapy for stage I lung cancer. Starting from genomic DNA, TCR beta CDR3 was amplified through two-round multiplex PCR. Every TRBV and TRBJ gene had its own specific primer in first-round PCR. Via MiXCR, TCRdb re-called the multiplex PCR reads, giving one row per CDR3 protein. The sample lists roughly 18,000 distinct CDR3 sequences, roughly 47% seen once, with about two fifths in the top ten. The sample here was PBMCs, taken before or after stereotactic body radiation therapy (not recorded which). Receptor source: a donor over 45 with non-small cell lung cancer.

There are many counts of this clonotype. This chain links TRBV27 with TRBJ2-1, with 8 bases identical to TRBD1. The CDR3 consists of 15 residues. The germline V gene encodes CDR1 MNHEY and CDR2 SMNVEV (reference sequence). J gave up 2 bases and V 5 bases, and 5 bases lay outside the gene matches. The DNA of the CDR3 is TGTGCCAGCAGTCAATCACAGGGGGCCTACAATGAGCAGTTCTTC. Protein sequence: CASSQSQGAYNEQFF.

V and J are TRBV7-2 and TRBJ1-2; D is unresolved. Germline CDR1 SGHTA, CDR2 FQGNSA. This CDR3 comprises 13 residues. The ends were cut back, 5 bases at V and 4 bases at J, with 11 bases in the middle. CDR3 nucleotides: TGTGCCAGCAGCCTTGGACTGGGCTATGGCTACACCTTC. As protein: CASSLGLGYGYTF.

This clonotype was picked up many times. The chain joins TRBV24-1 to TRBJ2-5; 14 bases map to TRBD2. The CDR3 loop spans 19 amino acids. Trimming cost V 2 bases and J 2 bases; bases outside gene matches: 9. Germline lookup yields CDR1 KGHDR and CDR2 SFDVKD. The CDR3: CATSDSGLAGARAQETQYF. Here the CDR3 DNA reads TGTGCCACCAGTGATTCGGGACTAGCGGGGGCCCGAGCTCAAGAGACCCAGTACTTC.

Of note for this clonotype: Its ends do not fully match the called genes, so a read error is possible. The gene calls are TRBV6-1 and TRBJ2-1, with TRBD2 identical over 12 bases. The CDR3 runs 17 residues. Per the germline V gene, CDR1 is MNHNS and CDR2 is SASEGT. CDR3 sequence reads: CASLDSSGGAGYNERFF. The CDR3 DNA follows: TGTGCCAGCCTTGATTCTAGCGGGGGGGCCGGCTACAATGAGCGGTTCTTC.

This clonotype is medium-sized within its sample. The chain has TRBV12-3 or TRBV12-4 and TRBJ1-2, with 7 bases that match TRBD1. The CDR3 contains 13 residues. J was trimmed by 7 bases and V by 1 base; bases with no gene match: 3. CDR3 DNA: TGTGCCAGCAGTTTAGGACAGGGTGGTGGCTACACCTTC. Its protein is CASSLGQGGGYTF.

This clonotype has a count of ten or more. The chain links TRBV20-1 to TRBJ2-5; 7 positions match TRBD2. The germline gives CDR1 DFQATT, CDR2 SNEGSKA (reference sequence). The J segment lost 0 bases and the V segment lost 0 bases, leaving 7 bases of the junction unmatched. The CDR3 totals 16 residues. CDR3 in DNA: TGCAGTGCTAGAGATTCCTCCGGGGGGAACCAAGAGACCCAGTACTTC. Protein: CSARDSSGGNQETQYF.

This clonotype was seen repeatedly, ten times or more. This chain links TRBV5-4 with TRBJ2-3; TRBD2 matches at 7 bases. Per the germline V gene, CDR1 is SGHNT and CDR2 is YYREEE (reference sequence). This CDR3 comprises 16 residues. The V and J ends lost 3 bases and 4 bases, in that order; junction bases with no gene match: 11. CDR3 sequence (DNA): TGTGCCAGCAGCTCGGCCTTCAAAGCGGGGCCAGATACGCAGTATTTT. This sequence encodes CASSSAFKAGPDTQYF. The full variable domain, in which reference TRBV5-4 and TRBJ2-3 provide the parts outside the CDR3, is ETGVTQSPTHLIKTRGQQVTLRCSSQSGHNTVSWYQQALGQGPQFIFQYYREEENGRGNFPPRFSGLQFPNYSSELNVNALELDDSALYLCASSSAFKAGPDTQYFGPGTRLTVL.

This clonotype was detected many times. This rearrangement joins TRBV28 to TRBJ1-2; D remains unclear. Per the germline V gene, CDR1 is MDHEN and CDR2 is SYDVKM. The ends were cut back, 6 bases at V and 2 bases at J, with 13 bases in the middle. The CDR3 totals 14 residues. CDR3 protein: CASSTLARNYGYTF. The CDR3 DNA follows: TGTGCCAGCAGCACCCTGGCCAGGAACTATGGCTACACCTTC.

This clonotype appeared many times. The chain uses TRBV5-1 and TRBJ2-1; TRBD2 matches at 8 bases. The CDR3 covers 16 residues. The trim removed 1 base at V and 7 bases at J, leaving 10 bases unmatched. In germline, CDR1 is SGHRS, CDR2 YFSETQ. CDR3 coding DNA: TGCGCCAGCAGCTTGAATAGCGGGGTGCTGGGGAATGAGCAGTTCTTC. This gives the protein CASSLNSGVLGNEQFF.

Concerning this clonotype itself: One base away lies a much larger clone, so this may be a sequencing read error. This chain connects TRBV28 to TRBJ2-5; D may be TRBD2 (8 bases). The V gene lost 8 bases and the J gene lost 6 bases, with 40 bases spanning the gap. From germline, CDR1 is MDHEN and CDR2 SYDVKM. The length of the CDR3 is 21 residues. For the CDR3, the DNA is TGTGCCAGCGCACCTCGGACAGGACGGTCGGGAAGGCTAGCGGGCAAGAAGACCCAGTACTTC. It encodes CASAPRTGRSGRLAGKKTQYF.

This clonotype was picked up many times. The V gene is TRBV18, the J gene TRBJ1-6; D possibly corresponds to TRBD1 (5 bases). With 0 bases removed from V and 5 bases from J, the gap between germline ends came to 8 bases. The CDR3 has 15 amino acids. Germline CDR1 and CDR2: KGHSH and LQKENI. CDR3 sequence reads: CASSPPEGDNSPLHF. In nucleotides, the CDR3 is TGTGCCAGCTCACCACCGGAAGGGGATAATTCACCCCTCCACTTT.

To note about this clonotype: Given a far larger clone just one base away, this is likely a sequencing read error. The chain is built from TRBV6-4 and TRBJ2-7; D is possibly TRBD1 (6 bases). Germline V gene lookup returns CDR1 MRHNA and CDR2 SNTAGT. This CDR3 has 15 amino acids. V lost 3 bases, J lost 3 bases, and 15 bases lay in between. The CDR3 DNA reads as TGTGCCAGCAGTGAACTCCTGGACAGCCTCTACGAGCAGTACTTC. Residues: CASSELLDSLYEQYF.

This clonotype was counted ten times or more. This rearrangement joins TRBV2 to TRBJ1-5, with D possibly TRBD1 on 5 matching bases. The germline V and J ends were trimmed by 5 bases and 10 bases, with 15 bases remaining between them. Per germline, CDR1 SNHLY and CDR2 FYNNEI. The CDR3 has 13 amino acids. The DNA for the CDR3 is TGTGCCAGCAGTCTAAGCCTCCGGGACCCCCAGCATTTT. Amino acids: CASSLSLRDPQHF.

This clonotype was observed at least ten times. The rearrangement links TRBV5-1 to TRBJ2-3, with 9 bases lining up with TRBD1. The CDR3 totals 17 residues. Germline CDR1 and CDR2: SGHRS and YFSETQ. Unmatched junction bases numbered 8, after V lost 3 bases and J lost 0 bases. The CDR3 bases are TGCGCCAGCAGCTACGGGACAGGGCCACCTAGCACAGATACGCAGTATTTT. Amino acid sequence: CASSYGTGPPSTDTQYF.

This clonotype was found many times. CDR3 sequence reads: CASSQNTANTGELFF. The CDR3 DNA reads TGCGCCAGCAGCCAGAATACCGCGAACACCGGGGAGCTGTTTTTT. The genes are TRBV4-1 and TRBJ2-2; D gene uncertain. Germline V gene lookup returns CDR1 MGHRA and CDR2 YSYEKL. The CDR3 is made up of 15 amino acids. Trimming stripped 3 bases from V and 0 bases from J, with 8 bases between.

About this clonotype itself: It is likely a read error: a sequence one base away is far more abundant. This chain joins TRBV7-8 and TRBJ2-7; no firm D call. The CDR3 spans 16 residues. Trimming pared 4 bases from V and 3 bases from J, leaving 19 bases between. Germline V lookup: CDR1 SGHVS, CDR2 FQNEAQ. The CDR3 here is CASSSGRAAKNYEQYF. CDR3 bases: TGTGCCAGCAGCTCAGGCCGGGCCGCAAAGAACTACGAGCAGTACTTC.

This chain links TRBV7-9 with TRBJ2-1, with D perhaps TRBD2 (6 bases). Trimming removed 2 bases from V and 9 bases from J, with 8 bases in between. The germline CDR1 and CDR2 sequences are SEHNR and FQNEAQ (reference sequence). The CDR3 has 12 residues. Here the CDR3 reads CASSLLGGEQFF. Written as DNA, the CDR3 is TGTGCCAGCAGCTTATTGGGGGGTGAGCAGTTCTTC.

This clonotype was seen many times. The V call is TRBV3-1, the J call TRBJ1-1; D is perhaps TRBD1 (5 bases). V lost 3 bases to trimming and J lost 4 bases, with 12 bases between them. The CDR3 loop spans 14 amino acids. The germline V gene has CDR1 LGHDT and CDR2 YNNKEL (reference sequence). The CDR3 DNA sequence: TGTGCCAGCAGCCAGAAGGGGTTTCCCACTGAAGCTTTCTTT. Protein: CASSQKGFPTEAFF.

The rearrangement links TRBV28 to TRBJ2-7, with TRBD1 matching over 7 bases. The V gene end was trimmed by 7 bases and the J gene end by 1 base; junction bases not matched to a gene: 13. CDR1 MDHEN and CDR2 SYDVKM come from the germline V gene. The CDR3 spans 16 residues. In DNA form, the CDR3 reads TGTGCCAGCATCCCCCATGGAGACAGGGTGTCCTACGAGCAGTACTTC. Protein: CASIPHGDRVSYEQYF.

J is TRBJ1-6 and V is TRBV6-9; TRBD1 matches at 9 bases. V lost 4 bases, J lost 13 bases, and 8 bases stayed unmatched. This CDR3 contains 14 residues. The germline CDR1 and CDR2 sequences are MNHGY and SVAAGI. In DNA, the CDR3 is TGTGCCAGCAGTTGCCGGACAGGGGAAACGCCCCTCCACTTT. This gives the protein CASSCRTGETPLHF.

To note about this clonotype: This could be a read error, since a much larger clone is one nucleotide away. For the CDR3, the DNA is TGTGCCAGTAGTCCTCCGGGACAATTAATAGGAAAACTGTTTTTT. Amino acids: CASSPPGQLIGKLFF. The chain uses TRBV19 and TRBJ1-4; D perhaps matches TRBD1 (6 bases). CDR1 is LNHDA and CDR2 is SQIVND in the germline V gene (reference sequence). There are 15 residues in the CDR3. V lost 5 bases and J lost 10, with 20 bases in between.

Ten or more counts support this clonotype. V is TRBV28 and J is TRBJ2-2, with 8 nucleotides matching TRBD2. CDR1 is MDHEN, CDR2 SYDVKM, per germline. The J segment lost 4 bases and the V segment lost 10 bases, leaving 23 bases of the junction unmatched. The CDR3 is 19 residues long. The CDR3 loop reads CATQPPVGGAGVGTGELFF. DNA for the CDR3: TGTGCCACCCAACCCCCCGTAGGTGGAGCGGGAGTGGGCACCGGGGAGCTGTTTTTT. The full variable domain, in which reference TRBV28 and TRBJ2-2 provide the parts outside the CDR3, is DVKVTQSSRYLVKRTGEKVFLECVQDMDHENMFWYRQDPGLGLRLIYFSYDVKMKEKGDIPEGYSVSREKKERFSLILESASTNQTSMYLCATQPPVGGAGVGTGELFFGEGSRLTVL.

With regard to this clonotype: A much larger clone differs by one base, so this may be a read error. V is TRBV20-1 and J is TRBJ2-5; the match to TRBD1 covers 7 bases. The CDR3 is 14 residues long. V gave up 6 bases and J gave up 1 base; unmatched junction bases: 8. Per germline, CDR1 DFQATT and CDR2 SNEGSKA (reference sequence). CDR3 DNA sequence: TGCAGTGCGCACGTGGGGACAGCCCAAGAGACCCAGTACTTC. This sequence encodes CSAHVGTAQETQYF.

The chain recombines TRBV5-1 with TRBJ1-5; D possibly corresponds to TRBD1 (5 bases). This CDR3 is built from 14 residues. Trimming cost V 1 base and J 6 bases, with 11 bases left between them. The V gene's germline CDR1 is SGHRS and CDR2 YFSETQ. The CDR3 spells CASSLLTGVQPQHF. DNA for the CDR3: TGCGCCAGCAGCTTGCTCACGGGGGTTCAGCCCCAGCATTTT. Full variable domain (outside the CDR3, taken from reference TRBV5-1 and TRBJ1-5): KAGVTQTPRYLIKTRGQQVTLSCSPISGHRSVSWYQQTPGQGLQFLFEYFSETQRNKGNFPGRFSGRQFSNSRSEMNVSTLELGDSALYLCASSLLTGVQPQHFGDGTRLSIL.

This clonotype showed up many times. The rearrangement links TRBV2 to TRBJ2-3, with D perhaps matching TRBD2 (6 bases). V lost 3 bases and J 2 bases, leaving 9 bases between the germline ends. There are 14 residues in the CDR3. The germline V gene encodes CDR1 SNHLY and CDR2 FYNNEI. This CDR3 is CASSEVGLTDTQYF. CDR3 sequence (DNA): TGTGCCAGCAGTGAGGTGGGACTCACAGATACGCAGTATTTT.

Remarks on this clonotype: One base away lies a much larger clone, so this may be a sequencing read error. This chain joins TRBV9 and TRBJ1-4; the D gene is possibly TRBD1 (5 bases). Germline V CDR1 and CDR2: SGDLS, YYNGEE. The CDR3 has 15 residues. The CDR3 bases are TGTGCCAGCAGCGTAGTGCCCGATGGGGCCGAAAAACCGTTTTTT. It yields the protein CASSVVPDGAEKPFF. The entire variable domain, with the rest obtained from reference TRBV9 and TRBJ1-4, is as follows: DSGVTQTPKHLITATGQRVTLRCSPRSGDLSVYWYQQSLDQGLQFLIQYYNGEERAKGNILERFSAQQFPDLHSELNLSSLELGDSALYFCASSVVPDGAEKPFFGSGTQLSVL.

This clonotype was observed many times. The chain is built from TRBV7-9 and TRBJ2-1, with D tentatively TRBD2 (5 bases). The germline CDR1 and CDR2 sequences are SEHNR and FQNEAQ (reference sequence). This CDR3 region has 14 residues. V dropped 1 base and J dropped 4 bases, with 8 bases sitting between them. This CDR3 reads CASSLGGRYNEQFF. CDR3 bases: TGTGCCAGCAGCTTAGGCGGGCGGTACAATGAGCAGTTCTTC.